Below are 3 T cell receptor beta chains sequenced from a single sample in a study of T cells in women clearing cervical HPV infection. TCRdb's copy holds only in-frame clones and misses some; the assay was immunoSEQ multiplex PCR. This sample's table reports some 33,000 clones. The sample was blood buffy coat. The receptors were sampled from a woman aged 18 to 75 with a cervical HPV16 infection that either progressed to CIN3+ or cleared (not recorded which).

Points on this clone: With the read ending 3 residues before the CDR3 end, the germline J gene is used to fill in that end. The chain carries TRBV5-1 and TRBJ1-1; D might be TRBD1 (6 bases). With 7 bases removed from V and 0 bases from J, the gap between germline ends came to 19 bases. Germline V gene lookup returns CDR1 SGHRS and CDR2 YFSETQ. This CDR3 contains 16 residues. The CDR3 bases that were read are TGCGCCAGCCGGCCAGGGGCGGGAGGGGTGAACACTGAA. Translated, it gives CASRPGAGGVNTE. The whole CDR3 is CASRPGAGGVNTEAFF.

Notes on this clone: The read falls 3 residues short of the CDR3 end, and the missing part is taken from the germline J gene. The chain is built from TRBV20-1 and TRBJ1-4, with 7 bases matching TRBD1. There are 14 residues in the CDR3. After removal of 5 bases from V and 3 bases from J, the junction contained 6 bases not matched to a gene. The germline gives CDR1 DFQATT, CDR2 SNEGSKA (reference sequence). CDR3 residues: CSAPPQGANEKLFF. The covered CDR3 bases are TGCAGTGCTCCGCCCCAGGGGGCTAATGAAAAA.

Turning to this clone: The read falls 3 residues short of the CDR3 end, and the missing part is taken from the germline J gene. The chain links TRBV5-8 to TRBJ2-3; 8 bases line up with TRBD1. Losses at the gene ends were 0 bases for V and 6 bases for J; bases not matched to a gene: 6. The CDR3 is 15 residues long. Germline CDR1 reads SGHTS; CDR2 reads YDEGEE. The CDR3 bases that were read are TGTGCCAGCAGCTTGGCAGGGACAGGCTTTGATACG. It translates to CASSLAGTGFDT. The full CDR3 is CASSLAGTGFDTQYF.